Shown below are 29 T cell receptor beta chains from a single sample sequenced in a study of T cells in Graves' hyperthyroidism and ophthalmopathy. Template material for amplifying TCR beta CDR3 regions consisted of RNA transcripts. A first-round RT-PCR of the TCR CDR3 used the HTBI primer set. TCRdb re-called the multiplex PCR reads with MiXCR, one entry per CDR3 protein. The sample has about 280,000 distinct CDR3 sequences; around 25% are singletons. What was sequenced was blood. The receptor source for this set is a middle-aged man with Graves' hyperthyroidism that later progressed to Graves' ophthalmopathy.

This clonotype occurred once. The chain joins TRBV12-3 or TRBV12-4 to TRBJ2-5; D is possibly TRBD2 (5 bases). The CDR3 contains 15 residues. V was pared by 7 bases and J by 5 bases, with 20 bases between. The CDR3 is CASTEGLASRETQYF. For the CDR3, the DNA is TGTGCCAGCACCGAAGGACTGGCCTCGCGGGAGACCCAGTACTTC.

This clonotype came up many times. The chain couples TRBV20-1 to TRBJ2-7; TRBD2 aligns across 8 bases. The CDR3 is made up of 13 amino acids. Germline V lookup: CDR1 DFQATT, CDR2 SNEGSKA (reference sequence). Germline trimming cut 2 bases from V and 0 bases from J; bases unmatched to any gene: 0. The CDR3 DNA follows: TGCAGTGCTAGACTAGCGGGCTCCTACGAGCAGTACTTC. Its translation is CSARLAGSYEQYF.

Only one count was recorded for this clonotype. CDR3 protein: CASSSALTVSYEQYF. As DNA, the CDR3 is TGCGCCAGCAGCTCAGCCCTGACAGTCTCCTACGAGCAGTACTTC. V usage is TRBV5-1 and J usage is TRBJ2-7, with D tentatively TRBD1 (5 bases). V was cut by 3 bases and J by 0 bases, with 13 bases left in between. Germline CDR1 SGHRS, CDR2 YFSETQ. The length of the CDR3 is 15 residues.

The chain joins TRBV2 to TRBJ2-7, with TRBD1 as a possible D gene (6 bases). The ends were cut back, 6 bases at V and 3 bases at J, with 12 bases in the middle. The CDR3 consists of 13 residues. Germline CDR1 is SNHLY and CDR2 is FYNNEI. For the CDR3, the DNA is TGTGCCAGCAGCCTGGACAGATGCTACGAGCAGTACTTC. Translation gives CASSLDRCYEQYF.

The DNA of the CDR3 is TGTGCCAGCAGTGGCAGGGCGGACGAGCAGTACTTC. It specifies CASSGRADEQYF. The chain couples TRBV6-1 to TRBJ2-7, with D perhaps TRBD1 (5 bases). The CDR3 contains 12 residues. In germline, CDR1 is MNHNS, CDR2 SASEGT. V lost 4 bases, J lost 5 bases, and 9 bases lay in between.

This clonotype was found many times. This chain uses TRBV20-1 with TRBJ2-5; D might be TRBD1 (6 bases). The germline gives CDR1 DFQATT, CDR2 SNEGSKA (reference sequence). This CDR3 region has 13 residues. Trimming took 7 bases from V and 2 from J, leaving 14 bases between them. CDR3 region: CSVQTGTQETQYF. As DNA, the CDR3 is TGCAGTGTTCAAACCGGGACACAAGAGACCCAGTACTTC.

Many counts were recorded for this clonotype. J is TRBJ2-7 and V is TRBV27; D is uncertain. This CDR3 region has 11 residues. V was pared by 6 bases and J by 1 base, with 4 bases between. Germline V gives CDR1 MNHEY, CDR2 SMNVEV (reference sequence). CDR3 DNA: TGTGCCAGCAGGACTTCCTACGAGCAGTACTTC. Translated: CASRTSYEQYF.

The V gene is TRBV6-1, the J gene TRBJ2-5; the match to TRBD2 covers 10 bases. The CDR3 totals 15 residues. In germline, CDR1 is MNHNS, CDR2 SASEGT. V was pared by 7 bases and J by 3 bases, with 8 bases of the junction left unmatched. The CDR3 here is CASKRWLAGEETQYF. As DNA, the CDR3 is TGTGCCAGCAAAAGGTGGCTAGCGGGGGAAGAGACCCAGTACTTC.

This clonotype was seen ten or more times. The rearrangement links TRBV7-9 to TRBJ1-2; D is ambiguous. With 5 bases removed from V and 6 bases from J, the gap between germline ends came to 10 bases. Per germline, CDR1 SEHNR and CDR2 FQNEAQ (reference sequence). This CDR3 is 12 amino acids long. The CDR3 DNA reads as TGTGCCAGCAGCCTCCTATTAGATGGCTACACCTTC. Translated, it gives CASSLLLDGYTF.

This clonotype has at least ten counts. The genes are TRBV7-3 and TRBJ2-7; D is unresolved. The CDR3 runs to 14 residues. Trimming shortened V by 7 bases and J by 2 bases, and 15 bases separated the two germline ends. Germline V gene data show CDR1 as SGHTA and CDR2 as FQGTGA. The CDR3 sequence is CASTISMKTYEQYF. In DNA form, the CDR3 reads TGTGCCAGCACCATATCGATGAAAACCTACGAGCAGTACTTC.

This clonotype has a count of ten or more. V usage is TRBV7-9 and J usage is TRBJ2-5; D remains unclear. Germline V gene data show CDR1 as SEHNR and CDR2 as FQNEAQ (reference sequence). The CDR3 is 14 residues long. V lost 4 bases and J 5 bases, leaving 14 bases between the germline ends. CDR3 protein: CASSSTATGETQYF. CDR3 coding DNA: TGTGCCAGCAGCTCGACGGCTACCGGTGAGACCCAGTACTTC.

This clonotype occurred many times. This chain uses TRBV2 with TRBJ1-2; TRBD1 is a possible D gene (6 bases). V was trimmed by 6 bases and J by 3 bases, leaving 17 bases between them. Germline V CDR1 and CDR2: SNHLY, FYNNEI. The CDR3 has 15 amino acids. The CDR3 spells CASSGRGSSDYGYTF. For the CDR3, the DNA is TGTGCCAGCAGCGGCAGGGGTTCGTCCGACTATGGCTACACCTTC.

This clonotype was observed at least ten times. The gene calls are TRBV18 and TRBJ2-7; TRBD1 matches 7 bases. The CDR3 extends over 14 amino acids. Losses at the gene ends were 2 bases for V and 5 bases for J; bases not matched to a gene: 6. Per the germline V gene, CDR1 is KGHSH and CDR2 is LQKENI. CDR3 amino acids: CASSPRTGANEQYF. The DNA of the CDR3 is TGTGCCAGCTCACCAAGAACAGGGGCTAACGAGCAGTACTTC.

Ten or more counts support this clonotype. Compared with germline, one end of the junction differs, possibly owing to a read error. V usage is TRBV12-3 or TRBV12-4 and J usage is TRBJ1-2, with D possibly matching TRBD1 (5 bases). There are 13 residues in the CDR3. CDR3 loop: CASSADGGYEAAF. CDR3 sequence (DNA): TGTGCCAGCAGCGCGGACGGGGGGTACGAAGCGGCCTTC.

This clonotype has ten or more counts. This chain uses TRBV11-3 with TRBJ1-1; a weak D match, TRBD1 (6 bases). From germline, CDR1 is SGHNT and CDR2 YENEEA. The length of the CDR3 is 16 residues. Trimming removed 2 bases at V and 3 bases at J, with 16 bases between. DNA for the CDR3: TGTGCCAGCAGCTTAATCTTGACGGAGGGGGACACTGAAGCTTTCTTT. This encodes CASSLILTEGDTEAFF.

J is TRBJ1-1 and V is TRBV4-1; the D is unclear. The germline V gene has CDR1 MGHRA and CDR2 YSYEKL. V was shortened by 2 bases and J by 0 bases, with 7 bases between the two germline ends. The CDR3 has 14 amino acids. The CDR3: CASSQPTMNTEAFF. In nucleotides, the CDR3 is TGCGCCAGCAGCCAACCCACCATGAACACTGAAGCTTTCTTT.

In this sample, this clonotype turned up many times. The chain's CDR3 is CASSPRRGGAGELFF. CDR3 DNA: TGCGCCAGCAGCCCCCGCAGGGGTGGAGCCGGGGAGCTGTTTTTT. The chain combines TRBV5-1 with TRBJ2-2; D might be TRBD1 (6 bases). V lost 4 bases and J lost 6, with 16 bases in between. Per the germline V gene, CDR1 is SGHRS and CDR2 is YFSETQ. The CDR3 loop spans 15 amino acids.

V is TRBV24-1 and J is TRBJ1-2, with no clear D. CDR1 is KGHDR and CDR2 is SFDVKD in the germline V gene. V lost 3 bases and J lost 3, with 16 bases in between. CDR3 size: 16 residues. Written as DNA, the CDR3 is TGTGCCACCAGTGATCCGGAGGGTGACGGGTACTATGGCTACACCTTC. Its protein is CATSDPEGDGYYGYTF.

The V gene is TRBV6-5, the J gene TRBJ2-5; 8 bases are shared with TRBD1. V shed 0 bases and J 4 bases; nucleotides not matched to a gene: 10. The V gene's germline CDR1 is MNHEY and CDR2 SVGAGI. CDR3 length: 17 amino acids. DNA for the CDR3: TGTGCCAGCAGTTACTCAGGACAGGGAGGAATTGGAGAGACCCAGTACTTC. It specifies CASSYSGQGGIGETQYF.

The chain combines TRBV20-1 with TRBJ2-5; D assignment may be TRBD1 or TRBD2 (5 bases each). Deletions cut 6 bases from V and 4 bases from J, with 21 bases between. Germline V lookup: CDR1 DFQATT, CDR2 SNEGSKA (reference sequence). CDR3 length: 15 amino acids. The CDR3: CSAPPTHGAGETQYF. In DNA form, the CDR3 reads TGCAGTGCCCCCCCGACCCACGGGGCGGGAGAGACCCAGTACTTC.

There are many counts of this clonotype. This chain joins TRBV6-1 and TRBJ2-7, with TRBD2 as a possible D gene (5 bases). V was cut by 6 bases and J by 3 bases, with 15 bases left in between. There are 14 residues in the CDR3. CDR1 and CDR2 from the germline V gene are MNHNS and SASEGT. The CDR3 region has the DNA TGTGCCAGCAGAACCGGGAACAACTACTACGAGCAGTACTTC. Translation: CASRTGNNYYEQYF.

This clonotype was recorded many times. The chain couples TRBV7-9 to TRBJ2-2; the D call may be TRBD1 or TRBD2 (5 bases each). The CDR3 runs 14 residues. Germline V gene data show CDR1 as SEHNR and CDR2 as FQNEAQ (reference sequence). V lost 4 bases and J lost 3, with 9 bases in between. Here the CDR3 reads CASSSGRDTGELFF. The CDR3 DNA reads TGTGCCAGCAGCTCGGGACGCGACACCGGGGAGCTGTTTTTT.

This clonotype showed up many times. CDR3 in DNA: TGTGCCACCAGTGATTTACCCATGACGGCGAGCACCGGGGAGCTGTTTTTT. Translated, it gives CATSDLPMTASTGELFF. The V call is TRBV24-1, the J call TRBJ2-2; the D is unclear. Germline assignment: CDR1 KGHDR and CDR2 SFDVKD. This CDR3 is 17 amino acids long. The V gene lost 1 base and the J gene lost 4 bases, with 15 bases spanning the gap.

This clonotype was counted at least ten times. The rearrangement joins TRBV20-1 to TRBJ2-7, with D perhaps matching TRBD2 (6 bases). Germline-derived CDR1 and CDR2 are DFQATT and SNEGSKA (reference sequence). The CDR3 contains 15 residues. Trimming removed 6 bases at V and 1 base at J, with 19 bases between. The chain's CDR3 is CSAIHLALLSYEQYF. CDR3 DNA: TGCAGTGCCATTCATCTAGCGCTCTTGTCCTACGAGCAGTACTTC.

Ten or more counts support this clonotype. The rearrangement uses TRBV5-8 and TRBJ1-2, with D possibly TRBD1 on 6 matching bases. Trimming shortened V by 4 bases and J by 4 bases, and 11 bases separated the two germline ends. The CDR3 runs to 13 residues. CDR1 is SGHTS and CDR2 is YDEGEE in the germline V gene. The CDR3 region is CASSAKTGYGYTF. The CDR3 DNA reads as TGTGCCAGCAGCGCCAAGACAGGCTATGGCTACACCTTC.

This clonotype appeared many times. CDR3 loop: CASSQRGQGLGSQYF. CDR3 sequence (DNA): TGTGCCAGCAGCCAAAGGGGACAGGGGTTGGGGTCCCAGTACTTC. This chain links TRBV3-1 with TRBJ2-5; 10 bases match TRBD1. The CDR3 consists of 15 residues. The J segment lost 9 bases and the V segment lost 2 bases, leaving 9 bases of the junction unmatched. Germline lookup yields CDR1 LGHDT and CDR2 YNNKEL (reference sequence).

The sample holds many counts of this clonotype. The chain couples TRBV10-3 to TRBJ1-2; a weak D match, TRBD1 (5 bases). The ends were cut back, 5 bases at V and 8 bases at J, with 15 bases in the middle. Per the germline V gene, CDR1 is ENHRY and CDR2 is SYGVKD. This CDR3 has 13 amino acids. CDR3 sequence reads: CAISPDGARGYTF. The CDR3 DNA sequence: TGTGCCATCAGTCCGGACGGGGCGAGGGGCTACACCTTC.

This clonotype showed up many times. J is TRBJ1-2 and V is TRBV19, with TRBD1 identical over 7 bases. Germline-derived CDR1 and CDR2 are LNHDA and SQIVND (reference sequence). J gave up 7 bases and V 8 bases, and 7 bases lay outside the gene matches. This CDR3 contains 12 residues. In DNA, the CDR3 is TGTGCCAGTTCAGACAGGGACCGTGGCTACACCTTC. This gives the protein CASSDRDRGYTF.

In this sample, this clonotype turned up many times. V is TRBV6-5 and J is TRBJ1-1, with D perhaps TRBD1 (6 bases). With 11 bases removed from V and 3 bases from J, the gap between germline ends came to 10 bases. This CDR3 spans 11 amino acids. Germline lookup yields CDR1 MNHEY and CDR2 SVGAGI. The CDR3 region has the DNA TGTGCCGCGGAGGGGGACACTGAAGCTTTCTTT. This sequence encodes CAAEGDTEAFF.